This TCR beta chain derives from a study of blood T cell repertoires in COVID-19. CDR1 LNHDA and CDR2 SQIVND come from the germline V gene (reference sequence). CDR3 length equals 15 residues. V lost 9 bases, J lost 2 bases, and 16 bases lay in between. Original handling: Estimated nucleated cell counts came from reference gene primer amplification. Clones were read by immunoSEQ multiplex PCR, and TCRdb kept only the in-frame ones, dropping some. V and J calls and clone size are copied from that table; D and trimming were computed from the DNA. The sample holds nearly 70,000 clones, roughly 91% seen once. While infection was still active, Seattle patients were enrolled and then followed longitudinally.

The sequenced material came from peripheral blood. This TCR derives from a man aged 35-49 years with COVID-19, enrolled during active disease. The V call is TRBV19, the J call TRBJ2-2, with a weak D call TRBD1 (6 bases). The CDR3 DNA follows: TGTGCCAGCGCGACGGACAGCGTTAACACCGGGGAGCTGTTTTTT. It specifies CASATDSVNTGELFF.